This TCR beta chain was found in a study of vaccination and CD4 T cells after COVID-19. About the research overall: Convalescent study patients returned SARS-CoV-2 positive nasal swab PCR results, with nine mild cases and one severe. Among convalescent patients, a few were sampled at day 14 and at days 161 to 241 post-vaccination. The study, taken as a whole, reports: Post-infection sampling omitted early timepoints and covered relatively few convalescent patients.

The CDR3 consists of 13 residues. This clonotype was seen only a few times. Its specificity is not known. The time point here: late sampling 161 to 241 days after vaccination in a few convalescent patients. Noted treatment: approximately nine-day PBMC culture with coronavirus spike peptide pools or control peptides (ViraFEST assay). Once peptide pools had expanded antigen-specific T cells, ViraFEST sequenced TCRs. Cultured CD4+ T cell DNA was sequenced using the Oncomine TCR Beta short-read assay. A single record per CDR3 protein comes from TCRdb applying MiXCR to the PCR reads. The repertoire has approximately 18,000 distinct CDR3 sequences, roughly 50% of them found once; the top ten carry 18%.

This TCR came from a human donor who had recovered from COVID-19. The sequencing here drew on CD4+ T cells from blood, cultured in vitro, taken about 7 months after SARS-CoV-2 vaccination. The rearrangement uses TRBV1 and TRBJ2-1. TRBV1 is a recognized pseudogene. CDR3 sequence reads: CTSSQASYNEQFF. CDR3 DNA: TGCACCAGCAGCCAAGCGTCCTACAATGAGCAGTTCTTC.